Included here is one T cell receptor beta chain sequence, with context. It has no known antigen specificity. For every CD8+ T cell subset, about 300,000 cells were flow-sorted straight into RLT lysis buffer, and each subset was sorted in triplicate. To exclude memory contaminants, naive CD8+ T cells were stringently defined as CD45RO-CCR7+CD27+CD95-. Peripheral blood mononuclear cells were isolated from buffy coats using standard density gradient centrifugation. A FACSAria III was used to flow-sort naive CD8+ T cells into CXCR3-negative and CXCR3-positive populations. Total RNA was extracted from sorted cells with an RNeasy Mini Kit. CDR1 is given as SGHRS and CDR2 as YFSETQ, both from the germline V gene. Inclusive of the bounding cysteine and phenylalanine, the CDR3 is 16 residues long. The protein alone is recorded here. The data stem from a study of CXCR3-negative and CXCR3-positive naive CD8 T cells (dated by TCRdb to about 2019). Background on the whole study: In total, some 130 million TRB reads were obtained, corresponding to roughly 1.5 +/- 0.3 million reads per library. For the TRBV-TRBJ cluster analysis, the naive subsets came from 5 or 6 donors, while the memory cells came from 3 donors. Diversity and physicochemical repertoire analyses covered around 10 donors pooled from two independent experiments.

Summary of the overall study and its limitations: Because surface CD5, which has been linked to self-reactivity in mice, was comparable between naive subsets, TCR interaction strength was also inferred from TRB CDR3 physicochemical properties. TRB CDR3s from CXCR3-positive naive cells showed higher hydrophobicity (lower Kidera factor 4), lower energy, and higher strength and volume indices than CXCR3-negative naive cells. Repertoire diversity was comparably high in both naive subsets but much lower in memory CD8+ T cells. Because CXCR3 expression was partially decreased after cryopreservation, freshly isolated PBMCs were used for most assays. Similar TRBV-TRBJ usage was shown by naive CXCR3-negative and CXCR3-positive cells from the same donor, whereas distinct patterns were shown by memory cells.

The run used a NextSeq 550. The Human TCR Profiling Kit (MiLaboratory) was used to prepare UMI-labeled 5' RACE TRB cDNA libraries. cDNA synthesis used the entire amount of extracted RNA, and PCR amplification then used the entire amount of cDNA produced. Libraries were prepared in parallel with an identical number of PCR cycles. The paper's data handling went like this. About 53,000 +/- 9,400 unique UMI-labeled TRB cDNA molecules per library were extracted with MIGEC and MiXCR, with at least two reads per UMI required. On average, each library contained approximately 40,000 +/- 10,000 functional in-frame TRB CDR3 nucleotide clonotypes without stop codons. After each sample was downsampled to 5000 UMI-labeled TRB molecules, VDJtools was used to calculate diversity metrics such as normalized Shannon-Wiener and Chao1. Clonotype-size-weighted physicochemical properties of the central five CDR3 residues (interaction energy, strength, volume and Kidera factor 4) were computed in VDJtools. TCRdb reprocessed the raw reads; every CDR3 protein sequence is a single record, and DNA is not supplied. The V and J calls come from TCRdb's annotation, not from the publication. The table held for this sample gives approximately 74,000 distinct CDR3 sequences. The ten largest clonotypes hold roughly 1.4% of the sample.

The clonotype originates from a human donor in good health. Some clones in this sample may be carry-over from other donors' samples. Material for sequencing was naive CXCR3- CD8+ T cells from blood. The cell subset or site label corresponds to: CD45RO-CCR7+CD27+CD95- naive CD8+ T cells lacking CXCR3 (TNR3-). The chain couples TRBV5-1 to TRBJ2-1; TCRdb proposes TRBD1, but this gene call is untestable without DNA. CDR3 loop: CASSLVAGVAYNEQFF.